The clone carrying this TCR beta chain was detected only a few times. As yet, its antigen is unknown. This entry comes from a study of breast tumors, draining lymph nodes, adjacent tissues. MiXCR was run by TCRdb on the multiplex PCR reads, yielding one entry per CDR3 protein. The sample holds about 180,000 distinct CDR3 sequences, 25% to 40% seen once. Study-wide findings and caveats: The data were judged consistent with most tumor T cells coming from lymph node and expanding in tumor. Tumor and nontumor repertoires were significantly more similar in luminal-like than in basal-like breast cancer. Data only fit, rather than demonstrated, lymph node origin of most tumor T cells. Tumor TCR diversity was below lymph nodes but above nontumor tissue.

The lymph nodes were axillary draining lymph nodes from breast cancer patients. The CDR3 has 12 residues. V dropped 1 base and J dropped 1 base, with 4 bases sitting between them. The germline V gene encodes CDR1 GTSNPN and CDR2 SVGIG (reference sequence). The TCR sequence derives from a female donor with breast cancer. Some clones in this sample may be carry-over from other donors' samples. The specimen was axillary lymph node tissue. The chain employs TRBV30 and TRBJ1-1; D not certain. CDR3 in DNA: TGTGCCTGGAGTGGGCAGAACACTGAAGCTTTCTTT. Its translation is CAWSGQNTEAFF.